This T cell receptor (beta chain) was captured by sequencing in a study of blood T cells in healthy people across ages. Those donating, healthy Caucasian individuals from Russia, were aged roughly 6 to 90. This CDR3 comprises 15 residues. In germline, CDR1 is SGHAT, CDR2 FQNNGV. V lost 7 bases, J lost 0 bases, and 14 bases lay in between. Then a second PCR, running roughly 7 to 11 cycles, was carried out with a sample-barcoded 5' primer and a J-beta primer mix. Each cDNA molecule, via a template-switch adaptor with 12 random nucleotides, was tagged. All samples yielded 2.5 million or more CDR3-containing paired-end reads. Each CDR3 protein gets one entry after TCRdb re-called the 5' RACE reads with MiXCR. The sample lists 1.5 million to 2 million distinct CDR3 sequences; 25% to 30% were seen once. As regards this clonotype: Its antigen remains unidentified.

Findings and caveats of the study: Whereas aged donors had fewer naive CD4+ cells, long-lived donors had more of them and higher diversity.

The clonotype comes from a woman in her 30s in good health. Sequenced material: blood. This sequence joins TRBV11-2 and TRBJ2-3; perhaps D is TRBD1 or TRBD2 (6 bases each). The CDR3 DNA is TGTGCCAGCACCCCGGGGGCGGAAAGCACAGATACGCAGTATTTT. As protein: CASTPGAESTDTQYF.